The rows below give T cell receptor beta chains drawn from one sample of a study of neurological immune-mediated disorders. MiXCR, applied by TCRdb to the 5' RACE reads, yields one record per CDR3 protein. The sample yields approximately 40,000 distinct CDR3 sequences, 13% to 15% seen once. Specimen: CD4+ T cells from blood. The receptor set was obtained from a woman aged 55-69 years with HTLV-1-associated myelopathy (HAM/TSP). Both conserved end residues are part of each CDR3. A D gene is named only where the DNA matches it firmly. For some rows the clone size is stated as once, few or many, or as a class when expanded; others skip it.

TRBD2 TRBJ2-3 many TRBV5-1 15 TGCGCCAGCAGCTTAAGCGGGGGAAGCACAGATACGCAGTATTTT CASSLSGGSTDTQYF
. TRBJ1-1 . TRBV7-9 13 TGTGCCAGCAGCTTAAATCCCCCCCGGCAAGCTTTCTTT CASSLNPPRQAFF
. TRBJ2-3 many TRBV5-1 16 TGCGCCAGCAGCTTTTCAGGGACCCCCAGCACAGATACGCAGTATTTT CASSFSGTPSTDTQYF
TRBD1 TRBJ2-7 many TRBV5-4 16 TGTGCCAGCAGCTTGGCCGAGACAGGGGCCTCCTACGAGCAGTACTTC CASSLAETGASYEQYF
. TRBJ2-2 many TRBV5-6 17 TGTGCCAGCAGCTTGTCTCACAGGCCCTATAACACCGGGGAGCTGTTTTTT CASSLSHRPYNTGELFF
. TRBJ2-1 once TRBV5-1 12 TGCGCCAGCAGCCTTATCCGAAATGAGAAGTTCTTC CASSLIRNEKFF
. TRBJ2-2 . TRBV5-1 15 TGCGCCAGCAGCTTGGACAGGGCATCCGCCGGGGAGCTGTTTTTT CASSLDRASAGELFF
. TRBJ1-2 many TRBV28 14 TGTGCCAGCAGTTCCCTCCCGGGCCTAGGTAGCTACACCTTC CASSSLPGLGSYTF
TRBD1 TRBJ1-4 many TRBV7-9 14 TGTGCCAGCAGCTTAAACGGACAGGGGGAGAAACTGTTTTTT CASSLNGQGEKLFF
. TRBJ2-1 many TRBV20-1 14 TGCAGTGCTAGTGGCCCCGGGGCAGACAATGAGCAGTTCTTC CSASGPGADNEQFF
. TRBJ1-4 many TRBV5-1 16 TGCGCCAGCAGCCCTGGGACCGCCCCAACTAATGAAAAACTGTTTTTT CASSPGTAPTNEKLFF
. TRBJ1-1 . TRBV5-1 13 TGCGCCAGCAAAAGGACAGCGAACACTGAAGCTTTCTTT CASKRTANTEAFF
. TRBJ1-5 many TRBV11-2 14 TGTGCCAGCAGCTTCCACAGAGGGTATCAGCCCCAGCATTTT CASSFHRGYQPQHF
. TRBJ1-2 many TRBV5-1 13 TGCGCCAGCAGCTTGAAGTGGACTGATGGCTACACCTTC CASSLKWTDGYTF
TRBD2 TRBJ2-1 many TRBV5-1 16 TGCGCCAGCAGCTTGGCACGGGGGGGGCGGTACAATGAGCAGTTCTTC CASSLARGGRYNEQFF
TRBD1 TRBJ1-4 many TRBV5-1 18 TGCGCCAGCAGCCGTACAGGGGGCGGTGGTGCAACTAATGAAAAACTGTTTTTT CASSRTGGGGATNEKLFF
TRBD2 TRBJ2-3 many TRBV20-1 14 TGCAGTGCTAGGAGCGGGGGGGCCTTTGATACGCAGTATTTT CSARSGGAFDTQYF
. TRBJ2-5 many TRBV5-1 15 TGCGCCAGCAGCTTCTCTTTTACCGGCGGAGAGACCCAGTACTTC CASSFSFTGGETQYF
. TRBJ1-5 many TRBV6-2/TRBV6-3 13 TGTGCCAGCAGAAGTTCCAGCAATCAGCCCCAGCATTTT CASRSSSNQPQHF
. TRBJ2-3 many TRBV28 14 TGTGCCAGCAGCCATGCCCCCTTCACAGATACGCAGTATTTT CASSHAPFTDTQYF
TRBD2 TRBJ2-1 . TRBV24-1 13 TGTGCCACCAGTGCGGGAGGGCACAATGAGCAGTTCTTC CATSAGGHNEQFF
. TRBJ2-2 few TRBV11-2 13 TGTGCCAGCAGCCGCGGTAACACCGGGGAGCTGTTTTTT CASSRGNTGELFF
. TRBJ1-6 many TRBV7-8 16 TGTGCCAGCAGCTTCTCGTATGGGGGTCGTAATTCACCCCTCCACTTT CASSFSYGGRNSPLHF
. TRBJ1-1 many TRBV5-1 13 TGCGCCAGCAGCTTCGGGGAATTCACTGAAGCTTTCTTT CASSFGEFTEAFF
TRBD2 TRBJ2-3 medium-sized TRBV7-2 17 TGTGCCAGCAGCCTCCAAGTAGCGGGGGGGAGCACAGATACGCAGTATTTT CASSLQVAGGSTDTQYF
. TRBJ2-3 many TRBV21-1 17 TGTGCCAGCAGCAAAGGAGAGGGGGGAGCTAGCACAGATACGCAGTATTTT CASSKGEGGASTDTQYF
. TRBJ1-1 many TRBV5-1 15 TGCGCCAGCAGCCAATTACAGGGTTTGAACACTGAAGCTTTCTTT CASSQLQGLNTEAFF